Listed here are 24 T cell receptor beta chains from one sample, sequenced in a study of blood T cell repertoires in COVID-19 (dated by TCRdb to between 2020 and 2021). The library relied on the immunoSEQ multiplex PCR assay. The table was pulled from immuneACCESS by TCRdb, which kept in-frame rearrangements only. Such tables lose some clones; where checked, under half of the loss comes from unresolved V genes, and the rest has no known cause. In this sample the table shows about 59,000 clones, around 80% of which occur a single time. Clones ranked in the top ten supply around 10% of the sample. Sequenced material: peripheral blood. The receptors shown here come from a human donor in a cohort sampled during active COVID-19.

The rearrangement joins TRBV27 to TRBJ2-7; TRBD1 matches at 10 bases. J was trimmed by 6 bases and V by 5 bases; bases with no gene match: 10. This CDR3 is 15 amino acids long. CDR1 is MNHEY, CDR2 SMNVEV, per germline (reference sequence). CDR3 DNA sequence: TGTGCCAGCAGTAGAACTCAGACAGGGGGCGCCGAGCAGTACTTC. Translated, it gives CASSRTQTGGAEQYF.

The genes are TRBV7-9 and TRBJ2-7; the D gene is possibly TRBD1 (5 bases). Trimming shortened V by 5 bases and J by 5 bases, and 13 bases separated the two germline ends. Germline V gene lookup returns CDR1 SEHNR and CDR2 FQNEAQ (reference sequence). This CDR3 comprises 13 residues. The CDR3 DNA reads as TGTGCCAGCAGCCAAGGGGCGGCCGACGAGCAGTACTTC. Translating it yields CASSQGAADEQYF.

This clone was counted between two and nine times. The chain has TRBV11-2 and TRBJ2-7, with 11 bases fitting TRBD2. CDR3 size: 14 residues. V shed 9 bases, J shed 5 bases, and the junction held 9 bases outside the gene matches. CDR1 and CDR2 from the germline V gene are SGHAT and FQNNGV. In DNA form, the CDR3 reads TGTGCCAGTACACAAACTAGCGGGAGTCACGAGCAGTACTTC. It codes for CASTQTSGSHEQYF.

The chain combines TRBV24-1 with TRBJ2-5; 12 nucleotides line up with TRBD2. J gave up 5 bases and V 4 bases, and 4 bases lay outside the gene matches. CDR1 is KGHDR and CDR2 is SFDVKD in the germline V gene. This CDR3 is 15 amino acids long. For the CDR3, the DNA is TGTGCCACCAGTGACGGACTAGCGGGAACGGAGACCCAGTACTTC. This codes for CATSDGLAGTETQYF.

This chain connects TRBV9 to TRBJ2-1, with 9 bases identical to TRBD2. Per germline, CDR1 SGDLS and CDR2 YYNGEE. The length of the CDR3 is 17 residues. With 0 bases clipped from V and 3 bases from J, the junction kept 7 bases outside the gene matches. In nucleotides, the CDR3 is TGTGCCAGCAGCGTAGAAGGTCGAGCGGGAGGCTACAATGAGCAGTTCTTC. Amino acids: CASSVEGRAGGYNEQFF.

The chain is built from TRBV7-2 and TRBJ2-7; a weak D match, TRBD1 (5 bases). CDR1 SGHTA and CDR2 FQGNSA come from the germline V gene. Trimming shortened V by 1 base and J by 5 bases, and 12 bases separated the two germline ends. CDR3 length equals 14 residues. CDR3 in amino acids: CASSLDLLQDEQYF. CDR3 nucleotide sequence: TGTGCCAGCAGCTTAGACCTACTACAGGACGAGCAGTACTTC.

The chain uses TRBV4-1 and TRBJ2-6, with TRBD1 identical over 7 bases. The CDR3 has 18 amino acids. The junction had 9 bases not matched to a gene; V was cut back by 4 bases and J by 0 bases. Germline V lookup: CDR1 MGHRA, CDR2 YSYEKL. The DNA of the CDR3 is TGCGCCAGCAGCCTACCGACAGGGATGAGCTCTGGGGCCAACGTCCTGACTTTC. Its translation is CASSLPTGMSSGANVLTF.

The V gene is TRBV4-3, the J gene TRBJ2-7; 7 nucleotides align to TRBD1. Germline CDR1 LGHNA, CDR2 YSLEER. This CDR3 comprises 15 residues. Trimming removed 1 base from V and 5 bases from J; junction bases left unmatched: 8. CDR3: CASSQAGTVANEQYF. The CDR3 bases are TGCGCCAGCAGCCAAGCCGGGACAGTGGCCAACGAGCAGTACTTC.

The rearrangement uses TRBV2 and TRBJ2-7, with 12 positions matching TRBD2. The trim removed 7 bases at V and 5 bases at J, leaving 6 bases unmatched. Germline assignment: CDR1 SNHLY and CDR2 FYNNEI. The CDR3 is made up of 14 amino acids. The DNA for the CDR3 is TGTGCCAGCATACCAGGACTAGCGGGGCACGAGCAGTACTTC. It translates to CASIPGLAGHEQYF. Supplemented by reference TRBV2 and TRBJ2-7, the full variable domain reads EPEVTQTPSHQVTQMGQEVILRCVPISNHLYFYWYRQILGQKVEFLVSFYNNEISEKSEIFDDQFSVERPDGSNFTLKIRSTKLEDSAMYFCASIPGLAGHEQYFGPGTRLTVT.

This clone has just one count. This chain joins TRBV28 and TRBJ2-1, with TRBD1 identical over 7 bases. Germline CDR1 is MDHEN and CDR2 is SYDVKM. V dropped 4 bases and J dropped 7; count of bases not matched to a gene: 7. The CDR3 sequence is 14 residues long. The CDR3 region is CASSSPRRGNEQFF. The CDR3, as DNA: TGTGCCAGCAGTTCCCCTCGCAGGGGGAATGAGCAGTTCTTC.

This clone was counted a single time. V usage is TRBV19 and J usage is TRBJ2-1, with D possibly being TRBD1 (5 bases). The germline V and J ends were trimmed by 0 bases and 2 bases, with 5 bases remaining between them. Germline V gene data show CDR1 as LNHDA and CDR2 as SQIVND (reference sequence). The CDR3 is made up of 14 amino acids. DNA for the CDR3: TGTGCCAGTAGTATAGAGGACACCTACAATGAGCAGTTCTTC. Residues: CASSIEDTYNEQFF.

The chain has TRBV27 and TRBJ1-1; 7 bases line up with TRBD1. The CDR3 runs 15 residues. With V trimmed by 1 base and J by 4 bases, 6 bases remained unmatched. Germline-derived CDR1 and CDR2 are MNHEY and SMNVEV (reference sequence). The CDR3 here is CASSLWGAGGTEAFF. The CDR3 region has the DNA TGTGCCAGCAGTTTATGGGGCGCAGGGGGCACTGAAGCTTTCTTT.

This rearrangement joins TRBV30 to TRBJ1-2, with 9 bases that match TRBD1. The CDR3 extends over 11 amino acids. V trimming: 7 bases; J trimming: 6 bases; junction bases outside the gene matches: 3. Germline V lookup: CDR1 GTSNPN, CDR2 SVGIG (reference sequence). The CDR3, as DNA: TGTGCCTCCACAGGGGGCCATGGCTACACCTTC. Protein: CASTGGHGYTF.

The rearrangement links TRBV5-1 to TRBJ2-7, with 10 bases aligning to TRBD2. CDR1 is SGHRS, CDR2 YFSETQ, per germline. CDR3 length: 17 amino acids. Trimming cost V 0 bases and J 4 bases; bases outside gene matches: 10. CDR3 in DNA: TGCGCCAGCAGCTTGGCCCAGACTAGCGGGTTGGGTTACGAGCAGTACTTC. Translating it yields CASSLAQTSGLGYEQYF.

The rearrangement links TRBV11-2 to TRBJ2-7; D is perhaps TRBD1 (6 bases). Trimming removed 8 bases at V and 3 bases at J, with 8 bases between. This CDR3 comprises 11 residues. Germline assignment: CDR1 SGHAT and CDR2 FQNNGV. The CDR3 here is CASGTHYEQYF. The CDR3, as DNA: TGTGCCAGCGGGACACACTACGAGCAGTACTTC.

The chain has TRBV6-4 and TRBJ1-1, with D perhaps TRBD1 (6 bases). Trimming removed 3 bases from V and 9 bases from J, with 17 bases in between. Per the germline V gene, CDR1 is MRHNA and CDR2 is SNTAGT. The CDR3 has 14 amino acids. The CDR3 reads CASSELIGRGQAFF. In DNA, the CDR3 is TGTGCCAGCAGTGAGTTAATCGGCAGGGGACAAGCTTTCTTT.

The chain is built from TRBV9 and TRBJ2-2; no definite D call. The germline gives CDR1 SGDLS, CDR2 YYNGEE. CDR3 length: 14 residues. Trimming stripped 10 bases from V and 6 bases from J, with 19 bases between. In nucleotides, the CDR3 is TGTGCCCGCCGGGTTGGCAATCATCCCGGGGAGCTGTTTTTT. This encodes CARRVGNHPGELFF.

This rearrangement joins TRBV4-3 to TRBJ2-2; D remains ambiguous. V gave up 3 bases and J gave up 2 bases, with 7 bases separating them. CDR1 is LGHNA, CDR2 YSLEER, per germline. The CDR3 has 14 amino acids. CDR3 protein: CASSQTTNTGELFF. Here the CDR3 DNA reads TGCGCCAGCAGCCAGACGACTAACACCGGGGAGCTGTTTTTT.

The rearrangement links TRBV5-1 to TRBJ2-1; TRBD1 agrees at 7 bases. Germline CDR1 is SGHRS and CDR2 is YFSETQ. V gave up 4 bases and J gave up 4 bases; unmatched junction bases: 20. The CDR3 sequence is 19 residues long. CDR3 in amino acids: CASSTGQLNMLDFYNEQFF. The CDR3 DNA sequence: TGCGCCAGCAGCACGGGACAGCTGAACATGCTTGATTTTTACAATGAGCAGTTCTTC.

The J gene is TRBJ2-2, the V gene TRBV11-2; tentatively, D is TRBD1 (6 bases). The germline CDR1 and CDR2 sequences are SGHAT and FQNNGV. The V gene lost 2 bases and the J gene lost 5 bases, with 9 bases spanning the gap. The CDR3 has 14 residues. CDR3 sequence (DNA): TGTGCCAGCAGCTTACAGGGGAATACCGGGGAGCTGTTTTTT. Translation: CASSLQGNTGELFF.

The CDR3 region is CASYQGTLPHQPQHF. CDR3 coding DNA: TGTGCCAGTTATCAGGGGACCTTACCTCATCAGCCCCAGCATTTT. The V gene is TRBV28, the J gene TRBJ1-5, with a tentative D call TRBD1 (6 bases). In germline, CDR1 is MDHEN, CDR2 SYDVKM. Trimming shortened V by 9 bases and J by 5 bases, and 20 bases separated the two germline ends. This CDR3 spans 15 amino acids.

CDR3 region: CASSVGQGAENEQFF. In nucleotides, the CDR3 is TGTGCCAGTAGCGTAGGACAGGGGGCGGAAAATGAGCAGTTCTTC. J is TRBJ2-1 and V is TRBV19, with 11 bases that match TRBD1. The germline V gene has CDR1 LNHDA and CDR2 SQIVND (reference sequence). The CDR3 runs to 15 residues. V lost 6 bases, J lost 7 bases, and 8 bases stayed unmatched.

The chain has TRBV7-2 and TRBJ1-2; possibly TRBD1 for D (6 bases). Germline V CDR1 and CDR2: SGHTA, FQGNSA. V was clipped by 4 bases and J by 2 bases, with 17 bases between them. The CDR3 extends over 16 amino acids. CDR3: CASSSTVAGANYGYTF. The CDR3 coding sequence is TGTGCCAGCAGCTCCACCGTAGCAGGGGCCAACTATGGCTACACCTTC. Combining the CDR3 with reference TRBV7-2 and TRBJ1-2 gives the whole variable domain GAGVSQSPSNKVTEKGKDVELRCDPISGHTALYWYRQSLGQGLEFLIYFQGNSAPDKSGLPSDRFSAERTGGSVSTLTIQRTQQEDSAVYLCASSSTVAGANYGYTFGSGTRLTVV.

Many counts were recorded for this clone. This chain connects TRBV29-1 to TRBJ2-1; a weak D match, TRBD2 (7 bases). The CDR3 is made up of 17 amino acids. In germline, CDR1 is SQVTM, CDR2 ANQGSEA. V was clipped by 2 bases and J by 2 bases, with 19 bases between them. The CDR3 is CSVEYLGAGGPYNEQFF. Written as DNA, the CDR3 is TGCAGCGTTGAATATTTGGGCGCCGGGGGGCCCTACAATGAGCAGTTCTTC.